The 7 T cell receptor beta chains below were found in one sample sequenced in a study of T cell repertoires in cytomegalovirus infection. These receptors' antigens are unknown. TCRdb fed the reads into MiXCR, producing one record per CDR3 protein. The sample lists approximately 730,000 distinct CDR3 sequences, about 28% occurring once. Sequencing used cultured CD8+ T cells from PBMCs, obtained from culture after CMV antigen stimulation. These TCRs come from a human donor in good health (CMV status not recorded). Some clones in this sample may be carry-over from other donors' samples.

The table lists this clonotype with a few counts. The CDR3 reads CATSRDRAVFGGPQHF. In DNA, the CDR3 is TGTGCCACCAGCAGGGACCGTGCGGTGTTTGGGGGGCCCCAGCATTTT. The rearrangement uses TRBV15 and TRBJ1-5; possibly TRBD1 for D (5 bases). Trimming cost V 3 bases and J 9 bases, with 21 bases left between them. The germline V gene has CDR1 LNHNV and CDR2 YYDKDF (reference sequence). The length of the CDR3 is 16 residues.

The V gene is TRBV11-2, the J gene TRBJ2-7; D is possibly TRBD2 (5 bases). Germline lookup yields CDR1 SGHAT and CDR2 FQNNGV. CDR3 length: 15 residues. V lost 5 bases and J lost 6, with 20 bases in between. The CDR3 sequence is CASSGFGMALGEQYV. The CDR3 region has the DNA TGTGCCAGCAGCGGATTCGGGATGGCTCTGGGCGAGCAGTACGTC.

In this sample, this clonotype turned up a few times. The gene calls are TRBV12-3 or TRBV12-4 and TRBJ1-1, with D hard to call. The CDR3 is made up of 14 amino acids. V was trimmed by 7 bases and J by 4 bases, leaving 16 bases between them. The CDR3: CASNLSVRGTEAFF. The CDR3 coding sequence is TGTGCCAGCAATCTTTCCGTACGGGGCACTGAAGCTTTCTTT.

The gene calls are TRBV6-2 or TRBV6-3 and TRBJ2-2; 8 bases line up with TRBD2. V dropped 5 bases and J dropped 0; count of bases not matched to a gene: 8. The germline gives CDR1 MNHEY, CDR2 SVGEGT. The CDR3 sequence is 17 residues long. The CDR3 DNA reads TGTGCCAGCAGTCCAGATGGGGGACTAGCGAACACCGGGGAGCTGTTTTTT. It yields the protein CASSPDGGLANTGELFF.

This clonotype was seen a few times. CDR3 residues: CASSLISFISSNTGELFF. The DNA for the CDR3 is TGTGCCAGCAGTTTAATTAGCTTTATATCTTCGAACACCGGGGAGCTGTTTTTT. The chain joins TRBV27 to TRBJ2-2; D unclear. The CDR3 runs 18 residues. The V and J ends lost 2 bases and 0 bases respectively, with 16 bases between them. CDR1 MNHEY and CDR2 SMNVEV come from the germline V gene (reference sequence).

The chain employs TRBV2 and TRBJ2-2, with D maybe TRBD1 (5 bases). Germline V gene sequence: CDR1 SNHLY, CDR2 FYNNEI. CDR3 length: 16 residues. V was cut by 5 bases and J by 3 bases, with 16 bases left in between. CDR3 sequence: CASSLISGPYTGELFF. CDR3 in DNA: TGTGCCAGCAGTCTAATATCAGGGCCTTACACCGGGGAGCTGTTTTTT.

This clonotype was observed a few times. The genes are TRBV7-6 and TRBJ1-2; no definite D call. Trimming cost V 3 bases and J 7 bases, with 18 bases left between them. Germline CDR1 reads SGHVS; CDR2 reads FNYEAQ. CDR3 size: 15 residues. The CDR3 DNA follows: TGTGCCAGCAGCTTCGGAGATTGGGTGACTTTTGGCTACACCTTC. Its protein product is CASSFGDWVTFGYTF.